These T cell receptor beta chains were read from a single sample in a study of cytomegalovirus exposure and HLA in healthy donors. The data were produced by immunoSEQ multiplex PCR, yet TCRdb's version contains in-frame clones alone and is incomplete. The sample holds roughly 170,000 clones, approximately 71% seen once. Sequencing was performed on PBMCs. These receptors were taken from a girl aged 5-17 years in good health and CMV-seronegative. Each CDR3 is given with its conserved first and last residue. Fields, in order: V gene, D gene, clone size, J gene, CDR3 DNA, CDR3 protein. The D gene is left open where the match is weak. The size of a clone is reported for some rows only, either as once, few or many, or as a class for expanded clones.

V gene: TRBV5-8
D gene: NA
clone size: NA
J gene: TRBJ2-4
CDR3 DNA: TGTGCCAGCAGCTTGCCTGGAGGAGCCAAAAACATTCAGTACTTC
CDR3 protein: CASSLPGGAKNIQYF

V gene: TRBV5-4
D gene: NA
clone size: NA
J gene: TRBJ2-1
CDR3 DNA: TGTGCCAGCAGCTTAGGGGGCGGGGGGACTTACAATGAGCAGTTCTTC
CDR3 protein: CASSLGGGGTYNEQFF

V gene: TRBV28
D gene: NA
clone size: few
J gene: TRBJ1-3
CDR3 DNA: TGTGCCAGCATCCCGGGGGGGGACGGCAGCCGGGACACCATATATTTT
CDR3 protein: CASIPGGDGSRDTIYF

V gene: TRBV5-6
D gene: NA
clone size: NA
J gene: TRBJ2-6
CDR3 DNA: TGTGCCAGCAGCTTGGCCACAGGGTCAGGAGTCCTGACTTTC
CDR3 protein: CASSLATGSGVLTF

V gene: TRBV4-1
D gene: NA
clone size: NA
J gene: TRBJ2-3
CDR3 DNA: TGCGCCAGCAGCCACCTGGACAGACGAGATACGCAGTATTTT
CDR3 protein: CASSHLDRRDTQYF

V gene: TRBV7-3
D gene: TRBD2
clone size: few
J gene: TRBJ2-1
CDR3 DNA: TGTGCCAGCAGCTTAAACGGGGGGTCAACCTACAATGAGCAGTTCTTC
CDR3 protein: CASSLNGGSTYNEQFF

V gene: TRBV5-4
D gene: NA
clone size: once
J gene: TRBJ1-4
CDR3 DNA: TGTGCCAGCAGCTTGGCATTGAGTGAAAAACTGTTTTTT
CDR3 protein: CASSLALSEKLFF

V gene: TRBV18
D gene: TRBD1
clone size: few
J gene: TRBJ2-1
CDR3 DNA: TGTGCCAGCTCACCCCCCCGGGACAGGACCACCTCCTACAATGAGCAGTTCTTC
CDR3 protein: CASSPPRDRTTSYNEQFF

V gene: TRBV5-1
D gene: NA
clone size: NA
J gene: TRBJ2-7
CDR3 DNA: TGCGCCAGCAGCTTGGACGGGACCTACGAGCAGTACTTC
CDR3 protein: CASSLDGTYEQYF

V gene: TRBV2
D gene: NA
clone size: NA
J gene: TRBJ2-6
CDR3 DNA: TGTGCCAGCAGTGGCCAGGGTTTCTCTGGGGCCAACGTCCTGACTTTC
CDR3 protein: CASSGQGFSGANVLTF

V gene: TRBV15
D gene: TRBD1
clone size: NA
J gene: TRBJ1-4
CDR3 DNA: TGTGCCACCAGCAGAGGGACAGGGTCGAGCGAAAAACTGTTTTTT
CDR3 protein: CATSRGTGSSEKLFF

V gene: TRBV13
D gene: NA
clone size: NA
J gene: TRBJ1-6
CDR3 DNA: TGTGCCAGCAGCTTAGGCCTTAGCTCCTATAATTCACCCCTCCACTTT
CDR3 protein: CASSLGLSSYNSPLHF

V gene: TRBV6-1
D gene: TRBD1
clone size: NA
J gene: TRBJ1-5
CDR3 DNA: TGTGCCAGCAGTGGCCCAGGACAGGGAAGTAGCAATCAGCCCCAGCATTTT
CDR3 protein: CASSGPGQGSSNQPQHF

V gene: TRBV6-5
D gene: NA
clone size: NA
J gene: TRBJ1-1
CDR3 DNA: TGTGCCAGCAATGGGGGCATGGGCACTGAAGCTTTCTTT
CDR3 protein: CASNGGMGTEAFF

V gene: TRBV9
D gene: TRBD2
clone size: NA
J gene: TRBJ2-1
CDR3 DNA: TGTGCCAGCAGCGTAGGACCTAGCGGGGGGGCCAATGAGCAGTTCTTC
CDR3 protein: CASSVGPSGGANEQFF

V gene: TRBV15
D gene: TRBD2
clone size: NA
J gene: TRBJ2-5
CDR3 DNA: TGTGCCACCAGGGGCGGGGGGGGGCAAGAGACCCAGTACTTC
CDR3 protein: CATRGGGGQETQYF

V gene: TRBV5-1
D gene: TRBD1
clone size: NA
J gene: TRBJ2-1
CDR3 DNA: TGCGCCAGCAGCGGGGACAGTTGGAATGAGCAGTTCTTC
CDR3 protein: CASSGDSWNEQFF

V gene: TRBV5-4
D gene: TRBD1
clone size: NA
J gene: TRBJ1-4
CDR3 DNA: TGTGCCAGCAGCCCGGGACAGGGAAGGTCTAATGAAAAACTGTTTTTT
CDR3 protein: CASSPGQGRSNEKLFF

V gene: TRBV7-6
D gene: NA
clone size: NA
J gene: TRBJ2-7
CDR3 DNA: TGTGCCAGCAGCTTAGAATCGGCGGATTACGAGCAGTACTTC
CDR3 protein: CASSLESADYEQYF

V gene: TRBV19
D gene: TRBD2
clone size: NA
J gene: TRBJ2-4
CDR3 DNA: TGTGCCAGTAGTGCACTAGCGGGGGGTTACATTCAGTACTTC
CDR3 protein: CASSALAGGYIQYF

V gene: TRBV7-2
D gene: TRBD1
clone size: NA
J gene: TRBJ2-2
CDR3 DNA: TGTGCCAGCAGCTCCCAGACAGGGTGGTCCGGGGAGCTGTTTTTT
CDR3 protein: CASSSQTGWSGELFF

V gene: TRBV28
D gene: TRBD1
clone size: NA
J gene: TRBJ2-7
CDR3 DNA: TGTGCCAGCAGCAAGCGGACAGGGGGCCCGGGCGAGCAGTACTTC
CDR3 protein: CASSKRTGGPGEQYF

V gene: TRBV5-6
D gene: TRBD2
clone size: NA
J gene: TRBJ2-1
CDR3 DNA: TGTGCCAGCAGCTTGGAGGGACTAGCGGGGGGCCGGACCTACAATGAGCAGTTCTTC
CDR3 protein: CASSLEGLAGGRTYNEQFF

V gene: TRBV7-3
D gene: TRBD1
clone size: NA
J gene: TRBJ2-7
CDR3 DNA: TGTGCCAGCAGCTTTGGACAGGGCGAGTCCTACGAGCAGTACTTC
CDR3 protein: CASSFGQGESYEQYF

V gene: TRBV27
D gene: NA
clone size: NA
J gene: TRBJ1-4
CDR3 DNA: TGTGCCAGCAGTTCACAGGGTTTGGAAAAACTGTTTTTT
CDR3 protein: CASSSQGLEKLFF

V gene: TRBV29-1
D gene: NA
clone size: NA
J gene: TRBJ1-2
CDR3 DNA: TGCAGCGTTGTATCAGTAAACTATGGCTACACCTTC
CDR3 protein: CSVVSVNYGYTF

V gene: TRBV19
D gene: NA
clone size: NA
J gene: TRBJ1-3
CDR3 DNA: TGTGCCAGTAGTCTGGACAGCTACTCTGGAAACACCATATATTTT
CDR3 protein: CASSLDSYSGNTIYF

V gene: TRBV2
D gene: NA
clone size: NA
J gene: TRBJ2-1
CDR3 DNA: TGTGCCAGCAATCTAGCCGGCTCCTACAATGAGCAGTTCTTC
CDR3 protein: CASNLAGSYNEQFF

V gene: TRBV21-1
D gene: NA
clone size: NA
J gene: TRBJ1-4
CDR3 DNA: TGTGCCAGCAGCAGTACCCAACGTTCAGGCCCGAATGAAAAACTGTTTTTT
CDR3 protein: CASSSTQRSGPNEKLFF

V gene: TRBV6-1
D gene: NA
clone size: NA
J gene: TRBJ2-7
CDR3 DNA: TGTGCCAGCAGTGTAGCGACAGGACCCTCCTACGAGCAGTACTTC
CDR3 protein: CASSVATGPSYEQYF

V gene: TRBV4-1
D gene: TRBD1
clone size: NA
J gene: TRBJ1-6
CDR3 DNA: TGCGCCAGCAGCCAAAGGGGACAGGGCAATTCACCCCTCCACTTT
CDR3 protein: CASSQRGQGNSPLHF

V gene: TRBV5-1
D gene: NA
clone size: NA
J gene: TRBJ1-1
CDR3 DNA: TGCGCCAGCAGCTGGCAGGGGAACACTGAAGCTTTCTTT
CDR3 protein: CASSWQGNTEAFF

V gene: TRBV5-1
D gene: NA
clone size: NA
J gene: TRBJ1-1
CDR3 DNA: TGCGCCAGCAGCCTGGGGGGGTGGGACAAGAACACTGAAGCTTTCTTT
CDR3 protein: CASSLGGWDKNTEAFF

V gene: TRBV30
D gene: NA
clone size: NA
J gene: TRBJ2-7
CDR3 DNA: TGTGCCTGGAGTCGCCCTCCCCAGGGTAGGTACGAGCAGTACTTC
CDR3 protein: CAWSRPPQGRYEQYF

V gene: TRBV6-4
D gene: TRBD1
clone size: NA
J gene: TRBJ1-6
CDR3 DNA: TGTGCCAGCAACCGGACAGGCTATAATTCACCCCTCCACTTT
CDR3 protein: CASNRTGYNSPLHF

V gene: TRBV5-6
D gene: NA
clone size: once
J gene: TRBJ1-1
CDR3 DNA: TGTGCCAGCAGCTTGAAGCAGGGGCCAGACACTGAAGCTTTCTTT
CDR3 protein: CASSLKQGPDTEAFF

V gene: TRBV28
D gene: NA
clone size: once
J gene: TRBJ1-6
CDR3 DNA: TGTGCCAGCAGCGGCCCAGCAGGGGAAGGTAATTCACCCCTCCACTTT
CDR3 protein: CASSGPAGEGNSPLHF

V gene: TRBV2
D gene: NA
clone size: NA
J gene: TRBJ1-1
CDR3 DNA: TGTGCCAGCAGTGAATCGGCTGAAGCTTTCTTT
CDR3 protein: CASSESAEAFF

V gene: TRBV6-5
D gene: TRBD1
clone size: NA
J gene: TRBJ1-5
CDR3 DNA: TGTGCCAGCAGCCACGGGACAGGGGGCAATCAGCCCCAGCATTTT
CDR3 protein: CASSHGTGGNQPQHF

V gene: TRBV7-9
D gene: TRBD1
clone size: NA
J gene: TRBJ2-1
CDR3 DNA: TGTGCCAGCAGCGAGACAGGGGCGCTCCACAATGAGCAGTTCTTC
CDR3 protein: CASSETGALHNEQFF

V gene: TRBV10-3
D gene: NA
clone size: NA
J gene: TRBJ1-1
CDR3 DNA: TGTGCCATCAGTGACAGAATGAACACTGAAGCTTTCTTT
CDR3 protein: CAISDRMNTEAFF

V gene: TRBV5-5
D gene: TRBD1
clone size: NA
J gene: TRBJ1-1
CDR3 DNA: TGTGCCAGCAGCTGGGACAGGTTGGGGACTGAAGCTTTCTTT
CDR3 protein: CASSWDRLGTEAFF

V gene: TRBV7-9
D gene: NA
clone size: NA
J gene: TRBJ1-1
CDR3 DNA: TGTGCCAGCAGCTTAACTCCGAACACTGAAGCTTTCTTT
CDR3 protein: CASSLTPNTEAFF

V gene: TRBV5-1
D gene: TRBD1
clone size: few
J gene: TRBJ2-5
CDR3 DNA: TGCGCCAGCAGCCTGGGCAGGGGGAAAAAAGAGACCCAGTACTTC
CDR3 protein: CASSLGRGKKETQYF

V gene: TRBV18
D gene: NA
clone size: NA
J gene: TRBJ1-5
CDR3 DNA: TGTGCCAGCTCACCGGACACTAATCAGCCCCAGCATTTT
CDR3 protein: CASSPDTNQPQHF

V gene: TRBV18
D gene: TRBD1
clone size: NA
J gene: TRBJ1-1
CDR3 DNA: TGTGCCAGCTCAGAGGGGGCGGGCACTGAAGCTTTCTTT
CDR3 protein: CASSEGAGTEAFF

V gene: TRBV30
D gene: TRBD1
clone size: once
J gene: TRBJ1-3
CDR3 DNA: TGTGCCTGGAGCCGGGACAGGGGCTTTCCCTCTTCTGGAAACACCATATATTTT
CDR3 protein: CAWSRDRGFPSSGNTIYF

V gene: TRBV18
D gene: TRBD1
clone size: few
J gene: TRBJ1-1
CDR3 DNA: TGTGCCAGCCTGACAGGGGAGAGCACTGAAGCTTTCTTT
CDR3 protein: CASLTGESTEAFF

V gene: TRBV14
D gene: TRBD1
clone size: NA
J gene: TRBJ1-6
CDR3 DNA: TGTGCCAGCAGCTCTGGACAGGGCGATAATTCACCCCTCCACTTT
CDR3 protein: CASSSGQGDNSPLHF

V gene: TRBV5-8
D gene: TRBD1
clone size: NA
J gene: TRBJ2-2
CDR3 DNA: TGTGCCAGCAGCTTGGTTGGACAGGGGGCAAGCACCGGGGAGCTGTTTTTT
CDR3 protein: CASSLVGQGASTGELFF

V gene: TRBV6-5
D gene: TRBD2
clone size: NA
J gene: TRBJ2-3
CDR3 DNA: TGTGCCAGCAGTCTCCGGGGGGGAGCAGATACGCAGTATTTT
CDR3 protein: CASSLRGGADTQYF

V gene: TRBV6-5
D gene: NA
clone size: few
J gene: TRBJ2-1
CDR3 DNA: TGTGCCAGCACACCGGGACTGAACAATGAGCAGTTCTTC
CDR3 protein: CASTPGLNNEQFF

V gene: TRBV7-3
D gene: NA
clone size: NA
J gene: TRBJ2-6
CDR3 DNA: TGTGCCAGCAGCCAGGATGGCTCCGGGGCCAACGTCCTGACTTTC
CDR3 protein: CASSQDGSGANVLTF

V gene: TRBV25-1
D gene: NA
clone size: NA
J gene: TRBJ1-2
CDR3 DNA: TGTGCCAGCAGTGTAAGGGGGGGGATAGAGGGGACGATCTATGGCTACACCTTC
CDR3 protein: CASSVRGGIEGTIYGYTF